This TCR beta chain stems from a study of blood T cell repertoires in COVID-19. For the study at large: Acute-phase and convalescent COVID-19 samples originated in the United States, Italy and Spain. T cells, B-cell-depleted T cells, or PBMCs provided the cDNA or gDNA that served as material.

The CDR3 runs to 12 residues. Trimming removed 2 bases at V and 11 bases at J, with 15 bases between. Germline V gene lookup returns CDR1 SQVTM and CDR2 ANQGSEA. In the authors' workflow: Quantification of nucleated cells was approximated via reference gene primer amplification. The assay was immunoSEQ multiplex PCR, and TCRdb's table has in-frame clones only and misses some. The V and J calls and clone size were taken over from that table, and D and trimming were inferred from the DNA. The repertoire holds about 330,000 clones, with roughly 90% as singletons. The chain joins TRBV29-1 to TRBJ1-1; D may be TRBD1 (5 bases). Source material: peripheral blood. This TCR was sampled from a woman between 45 and 65 years old with active or convalescent COVID-19. CDR3 nucleotide sequence: TGCAGCGTTGAACCCGGGACTGGGAGGGCTTTCTTT. Its translation: CSVEPGTGRAFF.